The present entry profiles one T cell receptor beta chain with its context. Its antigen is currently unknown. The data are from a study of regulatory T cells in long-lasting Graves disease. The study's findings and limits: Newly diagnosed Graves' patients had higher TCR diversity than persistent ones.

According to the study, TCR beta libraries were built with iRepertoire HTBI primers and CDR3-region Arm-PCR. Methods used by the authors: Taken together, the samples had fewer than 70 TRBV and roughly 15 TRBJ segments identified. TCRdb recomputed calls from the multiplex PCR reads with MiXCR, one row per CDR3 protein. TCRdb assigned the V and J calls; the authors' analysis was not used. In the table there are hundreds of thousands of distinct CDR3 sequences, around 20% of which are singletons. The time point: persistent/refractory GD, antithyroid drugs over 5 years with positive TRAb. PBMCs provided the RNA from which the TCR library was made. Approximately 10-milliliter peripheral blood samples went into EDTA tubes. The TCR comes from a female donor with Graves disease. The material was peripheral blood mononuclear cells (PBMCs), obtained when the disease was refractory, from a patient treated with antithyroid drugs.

The CDR3: CASSYPGHANTGELFF. In DNA, the CDR3 is TGTGCCAGCAGTTACCCCGGACACGCGAACACCGGGGAGCTGTTTTTT. The chain links TRBV6-5 to TRBJ2-2; D may be TRBD1 (5 bases). CDR3 size: 16 residues. Germline V gene lookup returns CDR1 MNHEY and CDR2 SVGAGI. The ends were cut back, 2 bases at V and 0 bases at J, with 10 bases in the middle.